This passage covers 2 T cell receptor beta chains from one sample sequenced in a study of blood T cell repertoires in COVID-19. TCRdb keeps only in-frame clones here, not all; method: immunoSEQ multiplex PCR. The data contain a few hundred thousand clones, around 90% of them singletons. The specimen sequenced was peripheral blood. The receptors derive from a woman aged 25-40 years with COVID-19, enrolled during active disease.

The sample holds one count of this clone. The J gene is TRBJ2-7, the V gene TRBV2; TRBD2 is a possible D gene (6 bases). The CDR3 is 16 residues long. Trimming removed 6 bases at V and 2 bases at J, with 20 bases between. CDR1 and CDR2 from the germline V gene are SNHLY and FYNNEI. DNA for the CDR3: TGTGCCAGCAGCGAACCGACCGGGACTTCGACCTACGAGCAGTACTTC. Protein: CASSEPTGTSTYEQYF.

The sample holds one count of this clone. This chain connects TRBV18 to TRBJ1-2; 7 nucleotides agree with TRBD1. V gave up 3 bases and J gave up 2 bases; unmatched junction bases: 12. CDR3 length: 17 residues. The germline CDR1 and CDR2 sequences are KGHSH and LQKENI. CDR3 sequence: CASSPPSPGGLNYGYTF. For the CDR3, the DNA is TGTGCCAGCTCACCCCCTTCCCCAGGGGGATTAAACTATGGCTACACCTTC.